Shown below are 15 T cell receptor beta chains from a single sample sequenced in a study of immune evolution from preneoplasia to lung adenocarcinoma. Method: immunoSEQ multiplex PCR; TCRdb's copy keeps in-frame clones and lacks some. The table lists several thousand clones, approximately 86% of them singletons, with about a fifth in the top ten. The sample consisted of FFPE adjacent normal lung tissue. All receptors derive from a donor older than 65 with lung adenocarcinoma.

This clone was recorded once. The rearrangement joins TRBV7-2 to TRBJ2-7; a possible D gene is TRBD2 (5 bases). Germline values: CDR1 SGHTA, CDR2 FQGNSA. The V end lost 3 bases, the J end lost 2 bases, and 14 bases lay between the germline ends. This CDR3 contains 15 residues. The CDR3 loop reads CASSLMSGSPYEQYF. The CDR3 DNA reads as TGTGCCAGCAGCTTGATGTCGGGAAGCCCCTACGAGCAGTACTTC.

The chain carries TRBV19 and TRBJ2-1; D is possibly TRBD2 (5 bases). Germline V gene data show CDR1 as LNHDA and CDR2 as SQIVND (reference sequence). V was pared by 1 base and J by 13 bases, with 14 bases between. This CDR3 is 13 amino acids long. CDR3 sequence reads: CASSIVGRREQFF. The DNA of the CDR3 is TGTGCCAGTAGTATAGTAGGAAGACGGGAACAGTTCTTC. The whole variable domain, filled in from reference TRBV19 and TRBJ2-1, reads DGGITQSPKYLFRKEGQNVTLSCEQNLNHDAMYWYRQDPGQGLRLIYYSQIVNDFQKGDIAEGYSVSREKKESFPLTVTSAQKNPTAFYLCASSIVGRREQFFGPGTRLTVL.

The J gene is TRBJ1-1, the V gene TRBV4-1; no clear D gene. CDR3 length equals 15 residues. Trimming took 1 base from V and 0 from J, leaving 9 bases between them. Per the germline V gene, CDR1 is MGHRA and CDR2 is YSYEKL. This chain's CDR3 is CASSQGAIMNTEAFF. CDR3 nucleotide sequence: TGCGCCAGCAGCCAAGGGGCTATCATGAACACTGAAGCTTTCTTT.

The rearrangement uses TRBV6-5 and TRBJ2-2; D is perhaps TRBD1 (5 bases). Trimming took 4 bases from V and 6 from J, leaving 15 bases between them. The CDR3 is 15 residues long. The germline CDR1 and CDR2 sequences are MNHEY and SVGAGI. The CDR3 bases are TGTGCCAGCAGTTCCGAATACAGGTCCGCCGGGGAGCTGTTTTTT. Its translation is CASSSEYRSAGELFF.

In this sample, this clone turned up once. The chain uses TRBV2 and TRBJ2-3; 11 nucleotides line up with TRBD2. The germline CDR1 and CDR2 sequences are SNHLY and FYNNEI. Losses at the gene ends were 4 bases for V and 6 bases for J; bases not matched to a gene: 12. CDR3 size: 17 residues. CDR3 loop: CASSVVGLAGSADTQYF. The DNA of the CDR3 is TGTGCCAGCAGTGTGGTAGGACTAGCGGGCTCGGCTGATACGCAGTATTTT. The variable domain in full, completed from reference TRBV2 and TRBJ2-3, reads EPEVTQTPSHQVTQMGQEVILRCVPISNHLYFYWYRQILGQKVEFLVSFYNNEISEKSEIFDDQFSVERPDGSNFTLKIRSTKLEDSAMYFCASSVVGLAGSADTQYFGPGTRLTVL.

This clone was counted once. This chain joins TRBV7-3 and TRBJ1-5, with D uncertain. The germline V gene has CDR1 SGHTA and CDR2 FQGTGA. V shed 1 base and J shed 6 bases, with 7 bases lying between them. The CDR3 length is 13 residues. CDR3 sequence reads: CASSLMSGQPQHF. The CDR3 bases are TGTGCCAGCAGCTTAATGTCAGGTCAGCCCCAGCATTTT.

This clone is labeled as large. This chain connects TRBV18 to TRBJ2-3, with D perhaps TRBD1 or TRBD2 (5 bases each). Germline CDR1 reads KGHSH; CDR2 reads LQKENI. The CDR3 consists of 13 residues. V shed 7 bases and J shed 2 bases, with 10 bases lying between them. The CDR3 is CASWGGLTDTQYF. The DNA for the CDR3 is TGTGCCAGCTGGGGCGGGCTCACAGATACGCAGTATTTT.

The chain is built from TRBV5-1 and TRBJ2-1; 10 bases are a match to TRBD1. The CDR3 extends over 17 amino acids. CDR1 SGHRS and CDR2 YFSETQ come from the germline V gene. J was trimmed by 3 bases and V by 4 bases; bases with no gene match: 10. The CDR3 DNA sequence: TGCGCCAGCAGCCCAGAGTCCGGGACAGGGGACTACAATGAGCAGTTCTTC. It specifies CASSPESGTGDYNEQFF.

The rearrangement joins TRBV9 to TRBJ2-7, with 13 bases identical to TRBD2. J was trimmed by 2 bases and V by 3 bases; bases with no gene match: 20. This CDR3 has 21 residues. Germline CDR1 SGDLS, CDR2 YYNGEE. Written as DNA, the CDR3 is TGTGCCAGCAGCGAGGAATCGGGACTAGCGGGATCGATAGGGGGGCCCTACGAGCAGTACTTC. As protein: CASSEESGLAGSIGGPYEQYF.

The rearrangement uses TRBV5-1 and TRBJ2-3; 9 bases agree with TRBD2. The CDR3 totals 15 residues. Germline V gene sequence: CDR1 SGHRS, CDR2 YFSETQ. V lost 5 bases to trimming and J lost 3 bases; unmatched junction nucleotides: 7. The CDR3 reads CASRVAGERTDTQYF. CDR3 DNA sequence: TGCGCCAGCAGGGTAGCGGGAGAGCGAACAGATACGCAGTATTTT.

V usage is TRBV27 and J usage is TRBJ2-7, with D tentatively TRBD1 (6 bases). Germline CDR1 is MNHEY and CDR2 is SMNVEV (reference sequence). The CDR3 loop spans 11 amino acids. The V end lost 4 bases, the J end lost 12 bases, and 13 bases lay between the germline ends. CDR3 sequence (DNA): TGTGCCAGCAGTTCAGACAGGCGCACGTACTTC. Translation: CASSSDRRTYF.

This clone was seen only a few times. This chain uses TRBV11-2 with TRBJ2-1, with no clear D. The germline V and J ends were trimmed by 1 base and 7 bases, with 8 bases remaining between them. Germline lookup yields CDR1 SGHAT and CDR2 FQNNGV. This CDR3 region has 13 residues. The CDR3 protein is CASSLASRNEQFF. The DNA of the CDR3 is TGTGCCAGCAGCTTAGCTTCGCGAAATGAGCAGTTCTTC.

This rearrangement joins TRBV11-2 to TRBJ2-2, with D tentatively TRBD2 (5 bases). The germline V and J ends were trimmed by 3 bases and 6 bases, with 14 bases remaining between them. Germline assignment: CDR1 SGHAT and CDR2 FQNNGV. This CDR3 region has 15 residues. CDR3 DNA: TGTGCCAGCAGCTTGAGACTACCCCCTTCCGGGGAGCTGTTTTTT. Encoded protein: CASSLRLPPSGELFF.

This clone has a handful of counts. The chain's CDR3 is CASRLAEGLIEQFF. CDR3 bases: TGCGCCAGCAGACTAGCGGAGGGGCTTATAGAGCAGTTCTTC. The chain is built from TRBV5-1 and TRBJ2-1; 8 bases fit TRBD2. With V trimmed by 5 bases and J by 10 bases, 11 bases remained unmatched. Germline CDR1 is SGHRS and CDR2 is YFSETQ. This CDR3 has 14 amino acids.

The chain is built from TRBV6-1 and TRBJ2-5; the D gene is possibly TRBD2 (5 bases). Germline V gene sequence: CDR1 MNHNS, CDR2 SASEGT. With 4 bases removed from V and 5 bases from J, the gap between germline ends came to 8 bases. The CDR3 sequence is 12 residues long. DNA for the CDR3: TGTGCCAGCAGTGTGCAGCGGGAGACCCAGTACTTC. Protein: CASSVQRETQYF.